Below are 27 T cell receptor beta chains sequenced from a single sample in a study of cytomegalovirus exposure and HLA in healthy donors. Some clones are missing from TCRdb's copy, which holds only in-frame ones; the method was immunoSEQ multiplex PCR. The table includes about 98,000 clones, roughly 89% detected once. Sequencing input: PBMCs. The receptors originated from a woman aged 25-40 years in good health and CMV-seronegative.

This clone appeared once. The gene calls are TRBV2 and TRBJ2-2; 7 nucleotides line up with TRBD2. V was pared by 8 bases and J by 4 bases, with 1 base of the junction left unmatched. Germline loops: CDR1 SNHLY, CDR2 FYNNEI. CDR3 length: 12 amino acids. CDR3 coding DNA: TGTGCCAGCGGGGGGGGCACCGGGGAGCTGTTTTTT. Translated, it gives CASGGGTGELFF.

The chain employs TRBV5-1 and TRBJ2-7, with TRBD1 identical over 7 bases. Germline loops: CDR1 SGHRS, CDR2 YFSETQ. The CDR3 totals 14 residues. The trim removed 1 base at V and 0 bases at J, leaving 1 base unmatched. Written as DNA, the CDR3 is TGCGCCAGCAGCTTGTGGGACAGCTCCTACGAGCAGTACTTC. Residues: CASSLWDSSYEQYF.

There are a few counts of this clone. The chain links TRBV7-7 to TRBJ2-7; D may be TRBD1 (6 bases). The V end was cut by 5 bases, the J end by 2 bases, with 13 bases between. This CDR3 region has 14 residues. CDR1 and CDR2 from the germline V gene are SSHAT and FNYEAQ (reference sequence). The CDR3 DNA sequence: TGTGCCAGCAGCCCGACAGGTCTCGCCTACGAGCAGTACTTC. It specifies CASSPTGLAYEQYF.

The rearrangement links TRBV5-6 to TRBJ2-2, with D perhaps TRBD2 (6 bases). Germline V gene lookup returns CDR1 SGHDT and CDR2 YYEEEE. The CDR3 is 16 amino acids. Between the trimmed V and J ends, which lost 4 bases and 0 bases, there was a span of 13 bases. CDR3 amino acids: CASSHSSAPNTGELFF. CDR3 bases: TGTGCCAGCAGCCACTCTAGCGCCCCGAACACCGGGGAGCTGTTTTTT.

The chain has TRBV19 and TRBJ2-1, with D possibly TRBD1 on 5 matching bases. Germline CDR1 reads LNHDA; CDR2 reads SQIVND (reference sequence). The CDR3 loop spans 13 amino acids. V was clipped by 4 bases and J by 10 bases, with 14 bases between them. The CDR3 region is CASSRGHFGEQFF. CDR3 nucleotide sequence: TGTGCCAGTAGTAGAGGACATTTCGGGGAGCAGTTCTTC.

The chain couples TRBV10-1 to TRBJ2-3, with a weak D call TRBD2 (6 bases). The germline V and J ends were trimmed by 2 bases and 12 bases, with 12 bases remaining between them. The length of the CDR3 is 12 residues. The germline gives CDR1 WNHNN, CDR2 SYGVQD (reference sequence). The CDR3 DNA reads TGCGCCAGCAGTGAGCCCGGAGGGTTCCAGTATTTT. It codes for CASSEPGGFQYF.

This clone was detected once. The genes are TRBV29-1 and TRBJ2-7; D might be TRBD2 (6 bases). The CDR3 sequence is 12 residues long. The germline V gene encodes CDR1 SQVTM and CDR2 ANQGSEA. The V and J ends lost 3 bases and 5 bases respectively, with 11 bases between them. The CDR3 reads CSVDGRGNEQYF. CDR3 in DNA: TGCAGCGTTGATGGGCGGGGTAACGAGCAGTACTTC.

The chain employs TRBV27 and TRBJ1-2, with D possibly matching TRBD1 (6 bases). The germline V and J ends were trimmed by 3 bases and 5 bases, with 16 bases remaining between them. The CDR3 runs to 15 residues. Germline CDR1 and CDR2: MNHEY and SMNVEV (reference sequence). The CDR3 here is CASSFRFGQLYGYTF. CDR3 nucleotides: TGTGCCAGCAGTTTCAGATTTGGACAGCTATATGGCTACACCTTC.

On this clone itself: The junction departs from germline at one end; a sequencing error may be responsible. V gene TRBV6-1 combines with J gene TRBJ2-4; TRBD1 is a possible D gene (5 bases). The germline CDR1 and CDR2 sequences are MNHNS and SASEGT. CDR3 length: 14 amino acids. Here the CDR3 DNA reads TGTGCCAGCAGGGAAGACAGAGCCAAAAACATTCAGTACTTC. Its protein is CASREDRAKNIQYF.

The CDR3 protein is CASSLEGRGVEAFF. The CDR3 nucleotides are TGTGCCAGCAGCTTAGAGGGTCGGGGGGTTGAAGCTTTCTTT. The chain has TRBV7-8 and TRBJ1-1, with D perhaps TRBD1 (5 bases). The CDR3 is made up of 14 amino acids. V was trimmed by 1 base and J by 7 bases, leaving 13 bases between them. Germline CDR1 is SGHVS and CDR2 is FQNEAQ.

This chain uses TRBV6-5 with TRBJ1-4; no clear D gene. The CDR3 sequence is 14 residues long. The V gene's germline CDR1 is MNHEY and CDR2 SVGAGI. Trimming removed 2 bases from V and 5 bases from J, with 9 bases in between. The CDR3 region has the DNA TGTGCCAGCAGTTACAGCGGGCAGAATGAAAAACTGTTTTTT. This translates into CASSYSGQNEKLFF.

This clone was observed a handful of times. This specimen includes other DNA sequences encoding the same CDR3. The CDR3 DNA reads TGTGCCAGCAGCCTCTCCCGGGGGGATACGCAGTATTTT. This encodes CASSLSRGDTQYF. The chain is built from TRBV7-3 and TRBJ2-3; maybe TRBD2 (6 bases). Germline V gene sequence: CDR1 SGHTA, CDR2 FQGTGA. CDR3 length: 13 amino acids. With 5 bases removed from V and 6 bases from J, the gap between germline ends came to 12 bases. Variable domain in full (rest from reference TRBV7-3 and TRBJ2-3): GAGVSQTPSNKVTEKGKYVELRCDPISGHTALYWYRQSLGQGPEFLIYFQGTGAADDSGLPNDRFFAVRPEGSVSTLKIQRTERGDSAVYLCASSLSRGDTQYFGPGTRLTVL.

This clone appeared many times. CDR3 in amino acids: CASTHVRYYSPLHF. In DNA, the CDR3 is TGTGCCAGCACCCATGTCAGGTATTATTCACCCCTCCACTTT. This sequence joins TRBV5-6 and TRBJ1-6; D unclear. CDR1 and CDR2 (germline): SGHDT, YYEEEE. The germline V and J ends were trimmed by 6 bases and 8 bases, with 15 bases remaining between them. CDR3 length: 14 residues.

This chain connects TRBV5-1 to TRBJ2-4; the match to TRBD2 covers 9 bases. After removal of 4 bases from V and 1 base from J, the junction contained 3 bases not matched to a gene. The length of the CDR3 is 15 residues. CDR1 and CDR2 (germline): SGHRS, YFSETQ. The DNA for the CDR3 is TGCGCCAGCAGCGGCAGCGGGGGGGCCAAAAACATTCAGTACTTC. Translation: CASSGSGGAKNIQYF.

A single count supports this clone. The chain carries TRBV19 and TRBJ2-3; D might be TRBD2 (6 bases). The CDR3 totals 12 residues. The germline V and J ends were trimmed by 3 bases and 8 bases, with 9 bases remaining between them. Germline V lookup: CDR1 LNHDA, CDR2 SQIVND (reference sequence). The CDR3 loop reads CASSIGGGTQYF. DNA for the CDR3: TGTGCCAGTAGTATTGGGGGAGGTACGCAGTATTTT.

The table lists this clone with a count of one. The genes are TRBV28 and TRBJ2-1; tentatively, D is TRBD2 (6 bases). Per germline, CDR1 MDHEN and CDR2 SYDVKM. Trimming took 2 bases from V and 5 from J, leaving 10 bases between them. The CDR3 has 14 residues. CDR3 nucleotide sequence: TGTGCCAGCAGTTTAAGGCGGGGAAACAATGAGCAGTTCTTC. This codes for CASSLRRGNNEQFF. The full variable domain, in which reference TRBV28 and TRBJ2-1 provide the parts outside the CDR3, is DVKVTQSSRYLVKRTGEKVFLECVQDMDHENMFWYRQDPGLGLRLIYFSYDVKMKEKGDIPEGYSVSREKKERFSLILESASTNQTSMYLCASSLRRGNNEQFFGPGTRLTVL.

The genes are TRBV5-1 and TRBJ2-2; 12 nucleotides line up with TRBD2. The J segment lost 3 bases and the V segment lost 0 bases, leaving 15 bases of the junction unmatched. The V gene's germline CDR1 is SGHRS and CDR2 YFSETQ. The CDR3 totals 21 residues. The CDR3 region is CASSLVLGASGRALDTGELFF. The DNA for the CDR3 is TGCGCCAGCAGCTTGGTCCTCGGGGCTAGCGGGAGGGCCTTGGACACCGGGGAGCTGTTTTTT. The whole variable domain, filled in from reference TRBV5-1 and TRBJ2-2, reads KAGVTQTPRYLIKTRGQQVTLSCSPISGHRSVSWYQQTPGQGLQFLFEYFSETQRNKGNFPGRFSGRQFSNSRSEMNVSTLELGDSALYLCASSLVLGASGRALDTGELFFGEGSRLTVL.

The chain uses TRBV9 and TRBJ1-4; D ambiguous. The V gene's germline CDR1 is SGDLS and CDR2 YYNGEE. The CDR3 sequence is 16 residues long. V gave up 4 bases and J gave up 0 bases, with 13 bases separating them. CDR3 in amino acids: CASSQTRGSTNEKLFF. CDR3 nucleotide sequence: TGTGCCAGCAGCCAAACGCGAGGATCAACTAATGAAAAACTGTTTTTT.

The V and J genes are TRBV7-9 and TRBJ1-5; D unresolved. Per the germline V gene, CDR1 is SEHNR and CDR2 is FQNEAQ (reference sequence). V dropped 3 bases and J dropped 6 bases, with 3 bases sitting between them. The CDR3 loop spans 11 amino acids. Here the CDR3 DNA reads TGTGCCAGCAGCTTTCGTCAGCCCCAGCATTTT. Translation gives CASSFRQPQHF.

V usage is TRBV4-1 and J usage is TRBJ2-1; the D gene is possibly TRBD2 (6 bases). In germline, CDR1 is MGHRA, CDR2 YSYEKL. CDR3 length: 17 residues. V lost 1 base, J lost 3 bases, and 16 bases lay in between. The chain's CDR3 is CASSQGRGGSGYNEQFF. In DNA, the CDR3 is TGCGCCAGCAGCCAAGGTAGGGGAGGTAGCGGCTACAATGAGCAGTTCTTC.

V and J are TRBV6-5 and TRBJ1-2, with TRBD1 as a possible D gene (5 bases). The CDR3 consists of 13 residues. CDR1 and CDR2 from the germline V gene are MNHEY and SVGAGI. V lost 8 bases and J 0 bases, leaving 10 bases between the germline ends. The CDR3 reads CASPGLTNYGYTF. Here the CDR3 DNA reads TGTGCCAGCCCGGGACTCACTAACTATGGCTACACCTTC.

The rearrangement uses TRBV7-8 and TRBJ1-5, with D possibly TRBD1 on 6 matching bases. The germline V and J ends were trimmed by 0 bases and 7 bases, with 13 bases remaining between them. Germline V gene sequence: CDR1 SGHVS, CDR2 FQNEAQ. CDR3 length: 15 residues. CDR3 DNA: TGTGCCAGCAGCTTAGCGTCAGGGGACGAACAGCCCCAGCATTTT. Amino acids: CASSLASGDEQPQHF.

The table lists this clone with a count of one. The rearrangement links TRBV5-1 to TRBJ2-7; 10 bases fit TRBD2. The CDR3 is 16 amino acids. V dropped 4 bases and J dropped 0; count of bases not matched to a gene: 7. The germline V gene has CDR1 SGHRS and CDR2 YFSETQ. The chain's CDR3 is CASSRGLADLSYEQYF. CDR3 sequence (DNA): TGCGCCAGCAGCCGCGGACTAGCGGACCTCTCCTACGAGCAGTACTTC.

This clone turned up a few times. CDR3 DNA: TGTGCCAGCAGCTTGGGGAGGAACACTGAAGCTTTCTTT. Its protein product is CASSLGRNTEAFF. This chain connects TRBV5-6 to TRBJ1-1, with D unresolved. There are 13 residues in the CDR3. Germline loops: CDR1 SGHDT, CDR2 YYEEEE. V was trimmed by 0 bases and J by 1 base, leaving 4 bases between them.

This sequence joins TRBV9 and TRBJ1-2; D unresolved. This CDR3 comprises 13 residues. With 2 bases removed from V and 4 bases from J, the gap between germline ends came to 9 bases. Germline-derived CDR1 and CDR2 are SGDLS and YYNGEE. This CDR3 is CASSVDGGYGYTF. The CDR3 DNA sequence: TGTGCCAGCAGCGTCGACGGCGGCTATGGCTACACCTTC.

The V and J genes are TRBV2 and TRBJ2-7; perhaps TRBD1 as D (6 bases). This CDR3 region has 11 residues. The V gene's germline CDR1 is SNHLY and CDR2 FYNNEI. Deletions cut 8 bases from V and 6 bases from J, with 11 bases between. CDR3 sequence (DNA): TGTGCCAGCGACCCAGGGGCCGAGCAGTACTTC. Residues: CASDPGAEQYF.

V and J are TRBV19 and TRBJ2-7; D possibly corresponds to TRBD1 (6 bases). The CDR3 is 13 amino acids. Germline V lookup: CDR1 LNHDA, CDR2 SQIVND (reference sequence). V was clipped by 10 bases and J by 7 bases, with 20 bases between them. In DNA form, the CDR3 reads TGTGCCACTTATCCAGGGGCTGGGAGAGAGCAGTACTTC. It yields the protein CATYPGAGREQYF.